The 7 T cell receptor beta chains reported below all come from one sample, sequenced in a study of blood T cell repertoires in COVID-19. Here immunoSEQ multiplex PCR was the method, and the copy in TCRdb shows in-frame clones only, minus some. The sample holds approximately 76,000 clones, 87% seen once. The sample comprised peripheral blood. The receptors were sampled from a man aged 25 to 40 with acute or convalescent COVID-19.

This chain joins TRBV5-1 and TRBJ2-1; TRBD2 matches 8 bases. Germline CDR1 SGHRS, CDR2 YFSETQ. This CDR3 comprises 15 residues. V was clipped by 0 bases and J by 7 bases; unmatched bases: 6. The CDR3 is CASSLAVGRGNEQFF. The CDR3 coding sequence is TGCGCCAGCAGCTTGGCCGTCGGGAGGGGAAATGAGCAGTTCTTC.

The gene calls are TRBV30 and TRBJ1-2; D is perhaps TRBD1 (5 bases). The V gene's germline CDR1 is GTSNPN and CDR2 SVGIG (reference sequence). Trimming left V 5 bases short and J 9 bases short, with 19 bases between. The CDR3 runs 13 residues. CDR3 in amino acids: CAWLEIRRGSYTF. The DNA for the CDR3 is TGTGCCTGGTTGGAGATAAGAAGGGGTAGCTACACCTTC.

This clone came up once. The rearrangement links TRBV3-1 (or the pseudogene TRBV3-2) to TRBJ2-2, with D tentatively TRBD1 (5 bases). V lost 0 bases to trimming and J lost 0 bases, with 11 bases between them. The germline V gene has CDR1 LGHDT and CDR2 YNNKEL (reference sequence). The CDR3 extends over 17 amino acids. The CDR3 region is CASSQDPRAANTGELFF. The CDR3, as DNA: TGTGCCAGCAGCCAAGATCCCAGGGCGGCGAACACCGGGGAGCTGTTTTTT.

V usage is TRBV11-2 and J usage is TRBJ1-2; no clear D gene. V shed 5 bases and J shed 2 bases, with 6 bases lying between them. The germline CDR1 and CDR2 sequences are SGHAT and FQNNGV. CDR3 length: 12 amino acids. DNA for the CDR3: TGTGCCAGCAGCGCAGAAAACTATGGCTACACCTTC. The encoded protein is CASSAENYGYTF.

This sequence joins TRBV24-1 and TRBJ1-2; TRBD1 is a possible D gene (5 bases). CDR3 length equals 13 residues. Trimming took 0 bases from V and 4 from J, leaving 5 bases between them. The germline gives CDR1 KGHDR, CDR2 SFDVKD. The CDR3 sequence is CATSDLTGYGYTF. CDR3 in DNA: TGTGCCACCAGTGATTTGACAGGCTATGGCTACACCTTC.

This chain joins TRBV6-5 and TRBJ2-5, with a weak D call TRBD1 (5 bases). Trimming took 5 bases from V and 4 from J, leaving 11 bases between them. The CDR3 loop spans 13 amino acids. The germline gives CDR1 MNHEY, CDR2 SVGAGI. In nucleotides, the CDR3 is TGTGCCAGCAGTATCAGGGTCGGAGAGACCCAGTACTTC. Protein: CASSIRVGETQYF.

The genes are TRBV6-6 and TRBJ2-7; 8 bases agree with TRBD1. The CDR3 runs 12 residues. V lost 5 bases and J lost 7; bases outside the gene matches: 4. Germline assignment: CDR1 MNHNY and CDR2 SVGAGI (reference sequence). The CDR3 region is CASSTTGEEQYF. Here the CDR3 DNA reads TGTGCCAGCAGTACGACAGGGGAAGAGCAGTACTTC.